The clone carrying this T cell receptor beta chain was counted only a few times. Its antigen is not identified. 5'-RACE, quantitative and with molecular barcodes, yielded the TCR beta libraries. TCRdb analysed the 5' RACE reads with MiXCR anew, one entry per CDR3 protein. The top ten clones hold 7.3% of a sample with 120,000 to 150,000 distinct CDR3 sequences, 7% to 10% of them seen once. This entry belongs to a study of CD8 T cells in ankylosing spondylitis. V trimming: 5 bases; J trimming: 8 bases; junction bases outside the gene matches: 7. The germline V gene encodes CDR1 SGHTA and CDR2 FQGTGA. CDR3 length: 14 amino acids. Whole-study results and caveats: One TCR beta motif, made up of about 8 highly homologous variants, appeared characteristic of ankylosing spondylitis blood.

The sequenced sample was synovial fluid, either unsorted or a sorted T cell fraction (not recorded which). This clonotype was obtained from a male donor with ankylosing spondylitis. This sequence joins TRBV7-3 and TRBJ1-2; the match to TRBD1 covers 11 bases. The CDR3 is CASSPGTGGRGYTF. The CDR3 DNA reads TGTGCCAGCAGCCCCGGGACAGGGGGACGAGGCTACACCTTC.